This T cell receptor beta chain derives from a study of blood T cell repertoires in COVID-19. Clones were read by immunoSEQ multiplex PCR, and TCRdb kept only the in-frame ones, dropping some. The table records about 300,000 clones, roughly 90% of them present only once. Trimming cost V 6 bases and J 6 bases; bases outside gene matches: 12. Germline CDR1 and CDR2: SNHLY and FYNNEI. The CDR3 extends over 17 amino acids. Sequencing was performed on peripheral blood. This rearrangement joins TRBV2 to TRBJ2-1; 12 nucleotides line up with TRBD2. The TCR originated in a young woman with COVID-19, enrolled during active disease. CDR3: CASSWGTGTSGFNEQFF. DNA for the CDR3: TGTGCCAGCAGCTGGGGAACCGGGACTAGCGGGTTCAATGAGCAGTTCTTC.